The clone carrying this TCR beta chain counts as medium-sized. Its antigen is currently unknown. This specimen comes from a study of metastatic and nonmetastatic thyroid tumors. The overall study: It was across blood and tumor or nodule tissue from malignant and benign thyroid patients that repertoires were compared.

In the original processing: Built for papillary thyroid cancer, a distant-metastasis classifier drew on CDR3 differences across clinicopathological groups. Using MiXCR, TCRdb re-called clones from the PCR reads. The V and J calls and clone size are TCRdb's, not the authors'. There are nearly 25,000 clones in the sample; roughly a quarter occur only once, and around 16% lies in the top ten. Each patient came to thyroid surgery without any prior treatment (of any kind). Study-wide results and caveats: Across blood and tumor, TCR beta diversity in malignant thyroid tumors was reportedly significantly higher than in benign nodules.

The CDR3 has 16 amino acids. V dropped 2 bases and J dropped 0; count of bases not matched to a gene: 5. Germline CDR1 and CDR2: SGHTA and FQGNSA. Sequencing was carried out using blood. This sequence originates from a male donor with papillary thyroid cancer or a benign thyroid nodule (not recorded which). Some clones in this sample may be carry-over from other donors' samples. V is TRBV7-2 and J is TRBJ2-7; 9 bases are a match to TRBD2. CDR3 amino acids: CASSLTGGLASYEQYF. The CDR3 nucleotides are TGTGCCAGCAGCTTAACGGGGGGACTAGCCTCCTACGAGCAGTACTTC.